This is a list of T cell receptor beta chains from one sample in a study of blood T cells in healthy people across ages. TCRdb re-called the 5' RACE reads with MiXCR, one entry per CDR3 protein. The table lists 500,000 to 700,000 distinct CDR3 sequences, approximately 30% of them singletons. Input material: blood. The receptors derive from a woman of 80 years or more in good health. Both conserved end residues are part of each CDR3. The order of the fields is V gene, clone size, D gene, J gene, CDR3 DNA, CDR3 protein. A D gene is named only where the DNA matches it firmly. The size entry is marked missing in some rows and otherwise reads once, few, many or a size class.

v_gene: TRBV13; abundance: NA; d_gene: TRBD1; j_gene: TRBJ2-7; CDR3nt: TGTGCCAGCAGCTTAGGCCTCGGACAGGCGGCTAATTACGAGCAGTACTTC; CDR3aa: CASSLGLGQAANYEQYF
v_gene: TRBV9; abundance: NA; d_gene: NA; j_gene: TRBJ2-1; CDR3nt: TGTGCCAGCAGCGTAGTCGGGTCAGGGTACAATGAGCAGTTCTTC; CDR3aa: CASSVVGSGYNEQFF
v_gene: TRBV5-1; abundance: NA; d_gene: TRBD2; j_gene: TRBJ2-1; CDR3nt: TGCGCCAGCAGTCAGCCAGCGGGGGCCGCCTACAATGAGCAGTTCTTC; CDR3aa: CASSQPAGAAYNEQFF
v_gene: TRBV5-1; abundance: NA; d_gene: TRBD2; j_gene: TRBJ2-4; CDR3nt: TGCGCCAGCAGCTCTTATCCGGCTAGCGGGGGTATAGCCAAAAACATTCAGTACTTC; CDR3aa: CASSSYPASGGIAKNIQYF
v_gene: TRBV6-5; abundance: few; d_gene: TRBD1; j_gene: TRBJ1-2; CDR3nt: TGTGCCAGCGGGTACAGGGGATCGGGCTACACCTTC; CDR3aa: CASGYRGSGYTF
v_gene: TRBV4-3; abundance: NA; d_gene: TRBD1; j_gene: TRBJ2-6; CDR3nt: TGCGCCAGCAGCCAAGAGGGGGACAGCTCTGGGGCCAACGTCCGGACTTTC; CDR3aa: CASSQEGDSSGANVRTF
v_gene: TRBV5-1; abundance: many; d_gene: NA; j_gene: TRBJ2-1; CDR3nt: TGCGCCAGCAGATTGGAACTCTACAATGAGCAGTTCTTC; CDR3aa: CASRLELYNEQFF
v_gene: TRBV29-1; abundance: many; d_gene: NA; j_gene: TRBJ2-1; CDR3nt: TGCAGCGTTGACCCCCGTGGCAGGTTGGGACGCTCCTACAATGAGCAGTTCTTC; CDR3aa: CSVDPRGRLGRSYNEQFF
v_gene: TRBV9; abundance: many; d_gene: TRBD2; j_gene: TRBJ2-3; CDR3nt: TGTGCCAGCAGCGTAGCCAGCGGGGCCTATACGCAGTATTTT; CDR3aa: CASSVASGAYTQYF
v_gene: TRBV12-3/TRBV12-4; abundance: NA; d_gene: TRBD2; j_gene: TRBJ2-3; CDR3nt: TGTGCCAGCAGTTTAGGGGGAGGGGCGGTAGATACGCAGTATTTT; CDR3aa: CASSLGGGAVDTQYF
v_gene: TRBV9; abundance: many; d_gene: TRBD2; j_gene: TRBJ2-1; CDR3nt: TGTGCCAGCAGCCGGACTAGCGGGGGGCAAAGGGGTAATGAGCAGTTCTTC; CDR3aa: CASSRTSGGQRGNEQFF
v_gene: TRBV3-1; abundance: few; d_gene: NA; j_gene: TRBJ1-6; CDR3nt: TGTGCCAGCAGCCAAGATACCCAGGGGAACTCACCCCTCCACTTT; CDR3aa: CASSQDTQGNSPLHF
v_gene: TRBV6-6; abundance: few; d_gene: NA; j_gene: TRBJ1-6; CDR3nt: TGTGCCACTCTATGGGAGTATAATTCACCCCTCCACTTT; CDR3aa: CATLWEYNSPLHF
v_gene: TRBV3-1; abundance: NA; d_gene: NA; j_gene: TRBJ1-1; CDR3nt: TGTGCCAGCAGCCGCCGGGGGGGCCAGAACACTGAAGCTTTCTTT; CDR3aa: CASSRRGGQNTEAFF
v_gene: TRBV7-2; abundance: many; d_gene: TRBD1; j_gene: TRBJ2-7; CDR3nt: TGTGCCAGCAGCTGGGGGGGGACAGGGGGCATCTACGAGCAGTACTTC; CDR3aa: CASSWGGTGGIYEQYF
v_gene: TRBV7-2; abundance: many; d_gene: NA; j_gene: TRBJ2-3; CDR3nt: TGTGCCAGCAGTGTAGGAGGGGATACAGATACGCAGTATTTT; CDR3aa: CASSVGGDTDTQYF
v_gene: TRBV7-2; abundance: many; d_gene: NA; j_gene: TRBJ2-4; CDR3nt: TGTGCCAGCAGCCAGACAACAGGGAAAAACATTCAGTACTTC; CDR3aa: CASSQTTGKNIQYF
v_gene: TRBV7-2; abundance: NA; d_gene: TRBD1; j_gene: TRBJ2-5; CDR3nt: TGTGCCAGCATGGTGGGACAGGGCCAAGAGACCCAGTACTTC; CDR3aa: CASMVGQGQETQYF
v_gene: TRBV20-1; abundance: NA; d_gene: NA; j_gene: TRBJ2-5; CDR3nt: TGCAGTGCTAGAGCTGGGAACCAAGAGACCCAGTACTTC; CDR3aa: CSARAGNQETQYF
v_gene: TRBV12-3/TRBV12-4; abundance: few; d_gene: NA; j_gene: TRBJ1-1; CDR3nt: TGTGCCAACCGGGAGTTTGAAGCTTTCTTT; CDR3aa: CANREFEAFF
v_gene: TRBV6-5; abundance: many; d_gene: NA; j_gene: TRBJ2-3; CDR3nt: TGTGCCAGCAGTTACGGTGGGTCGGCCGATACGCAGTATTTT; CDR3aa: CASSYGGSADTQYF
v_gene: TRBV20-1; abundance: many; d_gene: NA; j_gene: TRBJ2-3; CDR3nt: TGCAGTGCTCGTGGCCTCTACAGGGTCCTTAGCACAGATACGCAGTATTTT; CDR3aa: CSARGLYRVLSTDTQYF
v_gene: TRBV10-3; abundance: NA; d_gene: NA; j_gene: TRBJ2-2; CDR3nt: TGTGCCATCAGTGAAGCCGGGACACCTAATGGGGCCGGGGAGCTGTTTTTT; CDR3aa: CAISEAGTPNGAGELFF
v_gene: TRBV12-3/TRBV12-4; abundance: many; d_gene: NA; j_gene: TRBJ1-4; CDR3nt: TGTGCCAGCAGTTTAGAGGGCGGAAATGAAAAACTGTTTTTT; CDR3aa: CASSLEGGNEKLFF
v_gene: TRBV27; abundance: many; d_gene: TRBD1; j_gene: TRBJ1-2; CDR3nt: TGTGCCAGCAGTACCGGACAGGGGTCCTATAATAGCCATGGCTACACCTTC; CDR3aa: CASSTGQGSYNSHGYTF
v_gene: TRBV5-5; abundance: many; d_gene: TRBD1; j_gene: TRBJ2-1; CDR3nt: TGTGCCAGCAGCCCCACCGGGACAGGGGGTTTCAATGAGCAGTTCTTC; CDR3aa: CASSPTGTGGFNEQFF
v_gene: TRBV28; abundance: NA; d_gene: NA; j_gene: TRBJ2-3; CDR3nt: TGTGCCAGCATGGGGGGACAGAGGTCAGATACGCAGTATTTT; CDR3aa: CASMGGQRSDTQYF
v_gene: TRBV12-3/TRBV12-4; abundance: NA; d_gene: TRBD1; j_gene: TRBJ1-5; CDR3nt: TGTGCCAGCAGTGCACAGGGGAAGGGGGTATGGCCCCAGCATTTT; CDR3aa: CASSAQGKGVWPQHF
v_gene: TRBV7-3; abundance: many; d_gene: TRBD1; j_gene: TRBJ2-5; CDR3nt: TGTGCCAGCAGCAAAGGCGGGGACAGGTTCGAAGAGACCCAGTACTTC; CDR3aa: CASSKGGDRFEETQYF
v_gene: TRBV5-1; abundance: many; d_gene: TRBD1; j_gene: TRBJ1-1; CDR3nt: TGCGCCAGCAGCTTGTCGGGACAGGGTAAGAATGAAGCTTTCTTT; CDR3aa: CASSLSGQGKNEAFF
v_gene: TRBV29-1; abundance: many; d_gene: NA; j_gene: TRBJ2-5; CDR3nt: TGCAGCGTTGAAGGGCAGAATCGTTTCGGGACCCAGTACTTC; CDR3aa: CSVEGQNRFGTQYF
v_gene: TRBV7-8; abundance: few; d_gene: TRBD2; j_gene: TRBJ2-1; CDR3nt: TGTGCCAGCAGCCTCACCGGGACTACAGACAATGAGCAGTTCTTC; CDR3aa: CASSLTGTTDNEQFF
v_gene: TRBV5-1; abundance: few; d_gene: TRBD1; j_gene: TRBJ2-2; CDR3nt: TGCGCCAGCAGCTTGGCTTGGGACAGTCCCACCGGGGAGCTGTTTTTT; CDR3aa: CASSLAWDSPTGELFF
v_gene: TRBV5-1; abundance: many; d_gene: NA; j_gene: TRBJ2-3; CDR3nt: TGCGCCAGCAGCCTAATCCGTAGCACAGATACGCAGTATTTT; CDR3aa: CASSLIRSTDTQYF
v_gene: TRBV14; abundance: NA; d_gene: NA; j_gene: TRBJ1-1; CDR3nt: TGTGCCAGCAGCGCCCGACACGGCGGGAACACTGAAGCTTTCTTT; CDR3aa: CASSARHGGNTEAFF
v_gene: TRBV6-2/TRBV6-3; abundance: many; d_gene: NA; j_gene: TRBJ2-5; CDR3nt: TGTGCCAGCAGTTCGGAGAGGGGAAGGCGGACCCAGTACTTC; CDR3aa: CASSSERGRRTQYF
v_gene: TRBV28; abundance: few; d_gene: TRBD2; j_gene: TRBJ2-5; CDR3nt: TGTGCCACCCAGTCCCCAGCGGGGATCGAGACCCAGTACTTC; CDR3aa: CATQSPAGIETQYF
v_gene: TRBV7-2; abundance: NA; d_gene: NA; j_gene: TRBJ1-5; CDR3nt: TGTGCCAGCAGCTCGGACAGCGAAAGACAGCCCCAGCATTTT; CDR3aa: CASSSDSERQPQHF
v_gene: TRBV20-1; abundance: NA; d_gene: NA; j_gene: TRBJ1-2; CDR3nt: TGCAGTGTAGGACCAGCTCCTTGGGGCTGCACCTTC; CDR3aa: CSVGPAPWGCTF
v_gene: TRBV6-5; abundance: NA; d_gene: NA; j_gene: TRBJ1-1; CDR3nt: TGTGCCAGCAGTTCGAACAGGGTGAACACTGAAGCTTTCTTT; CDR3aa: CASSSNRVNTEAFF